One and the same sample provided the 19 T cell receptor beta chains below, sequenced in a study of blood T cell repertoires in COVID-19 (dated by TCRdb to between 2020 and 2021). The library was generated by the immunoSEQ multiplex PCR assay. TCRdb took this table from immuneACCESS and kept in-frame rearrangements with V and J called. Such tables lack part of the clones; where checked against another copy, unresolved V genes explain under half of the gap, and the rest is unexplained. This sample holds roughly 230,000 clones; about 83% were observed only once. The top ten constitute about 9% of the sample. The sequenced material came from peripheral blood. The receptor source for this set is a man aged 35-49 years with active or convalescent COVID-19.

This chain uses TRBV11-3 with TRBJ2-3; 9 nucleotides match TRBD2. With 4 bases clipped from V and 7 bases from J, the junction kept 15 bases outside the gene matches. CDR3 length: 17 residues. Germline V gene lookup returns CDR1 SGHNT and CDR2 YENEEA. CDR3 bases: TGTGCCAGCAGCTCTCCGCCCTGGGTAGCGGGAGTAAATACGCAGTATTTT. Protein sequence: CASSSPPWVAGVNTQYF.

This clone is a singleton in its sample. DNA for the CDR3: TGTGCCAGCAGCCTCCGAGGGGGAGCTCGAGATACGCAGTATTTT. This encodes CASSLRGGARDTQYF. The J gene is TRBJ2-3, the V gene TRBV7-2, with a possible D match to TRBD1 (6 bases). This CDR3 comprises 15 residues. Germline CDR1 and CDR2: SGHTA and FQGNSA. V was cut by 5 bases and J by 5 bases, with 17 bases left in between.

Only one count was recorded for this clone. This sample also contains other DNA sequences that code for the same CDR3. This rearrangement joins TRBV27 to TRBJ2-7; D is possibly TRBD1 (5 bases). Germline V CDR1 and CDR2: MNHEY, SMNVEV (reference sequence). The CDR3 totals 13 residues. V lost 3 bases and J lost 1, with 7 bases in between. This CDR3 is CASSFQGSYEQYF. The CDR3, as DNA: TGTGCCAGCAGTTTTCAGGGTTCCTACGAGCAGTACTTC.

The genes are TRBV13 and TRBJ1-6; 7 bases are shared with TRBD1. V dropped 5 bases and J dropped 5; count of bases not matched to a gene: 6. The CDR3 consists of 15 residues. Germline CDR1 is PRHDT and CDR2 is FYEKMQ (reference sequence). DNA of the CDR3: TGTGCCAGCAGCGCGACAGGGTTAAATAATTCACCCCTCCACTTT. Its translation: CASSATGLNNSPLHF.

This chain links TRBV10-1 with TRBJ1-2, with 7 positions matching TRBD1. CDR1 and CDR2 from the germline V gene are WNHNN and SYGVQD (reference sequence). There are 13 residues in the CDR3. The trim removed 4 bases at V and 5 bases at J, leaving 4 bases unmatched. The CDR3 loop is CASSARQGYGYTF. CDR3 bases: TGCGCCAGCAGTGCCCGACAGGGATATGGCTACACCTTC.

This chain links TRBV7-8 with TRBJ2-3; 7 nucleotides line up with TRBD2. The V and J ends lost 5 bases and 0 bases, in that order; junction bases with no gene match: 11. The germline V gene has CDR1 SGHVS and CDR2 FQNEAQ. The CDR3 extends over 17 amino acids. The CDR3 protein is CASSARSSGTSTDTQYF. CDR3 nucleotides: TGTGCCAGCAGCGCCCGTTCCAGCGGGACTAGCACAGATACGCAGTATTTT.

V gene TRBV4-3 combines with J gene TRBJ2-7; a possible D gene is TRBD2 (6 bases). V lost 0 bases to trimming and J lost 3 bases, with 6 bases between them. There are 13 residues in the CDR3. From germline, CDR1 is LGHNA and CDR2 YSLEER. CDR3 loop: CASSQDGGYEQYF. The CDR3 DNA follows: TGCGCCAGCAGCCAAGACGGGGGCTACGAGCAGTACTTC.

In its sample, this clone was seen a few times. V gene TRBV24-1 combines with J gene TRBJ1-5; TRBD1 matches at 7 bases. This CDR3 region has 11 residues. With V trimmed by 9 bases and J by 11 bases, 6 bases remained unmatched. Germline values: CDR1 KGHDR, CDR2 SFDVKD. The CDR3 nucleotides read TGTGCCACCGGCGACAGGGCGGCCCAGCATTTT. This codes for CATGDRAAQHF.

Written as DNA, the CDR3 is TGTGCCAGCAGCTTAGTCGACTCCCAGTACTTC. Its translation: CASSLVDSQYF. This rearrangement joins TRBV11-3 to TRBJ2-5, with D unclear. The germline V gene encodes CDR1 SGHNT and CDR2 YENEEA. This CDR3 has 11 residues. Trimming stripped 1 base from V and 9 bases from J, with 6 bases between.

The V and J genes are TRBV14 and TRBJ2-7; no clear D. This CDR3 has 12 amino acids. The V end lost 3 bases, the J end lost 2 bases, and 5 bases lay between the germline ends. Germline V gives CDR1 SGHDN, CDR2 FVKESK. The CDR3 sequence: CASSHLPYEQYF. Written as DNA, the CDR3 is TGTGCCAGCAGCCATCTTCCCTACGAGCAGTACTTC.

V gene TRBV7-3 combines with J gene TRBJ2-3, with TRBD2 matching over 8 bases. Per germline, CDR1 SGHTA and CDR2 FQGTGA. With 5 bases clipped from V and 0 bases from J, the junction kept 7 bases outside the gene matches. The CDR3 sequence is 16 residues long. The DNA for the CDR3 is TGTGCCAGCAGCGCTAGAGCGGGGGCTAGCACAGATACGCAGTATTTT. Amino acid sequence: CASSARAGASTDTQYF.

This clone is a singleton in its sample. The chain employs TRBV27 and TRBJ2-7; D ambiguous. Trimming left V 6 bases short and J 5 bases short, with 17 bases between. The CDR3 loop spans 14 amino acids. The V gene's germline CDR1 is MNHEY and CDR2 SMNVEV (reference sequence). The CDR3 DNA sequence: TGTGCCAGCAGACCCCGTGGCGGTAAGAACGAGCAGTACTTC. Protein product: CASRPRGGKNEQYF.

V usage is TRBV24-1 and J usage is TRBJ2-2; unclear D gene. CDR1 KGHDR and CDR2 SFDVKD come from the germline V gene. Trimming took off 1 base at V and 1 base at J, with 6 bases between the two ends. The CDR3 sequence is 15 residues long. The CDR3 DNA reads TGTGCCACCAGTGATTTCCACGGGAACACCGGGGAGCTGTTTTTT. Protein sequence: CATSDFHGNTGELFF.

The table lists this clone with a few counts. The gene calls are TRBV10-1 and TRBJ2-7, with 7 bases that match TRBD2. The J segment lost 4 bases and the V segment lost 6 bases, leaving 9 bases of the junction unmatched. The CDR3 is made up of 14 amino acids. The germline gives CDR1 WNHNN, CDR2 SYGVQD (reference sequence). The CDR3 protein is CASRAPGLHYEQYF. DNA for the CDR3: TGCGCCAGCAGAGCACCGGGACTACATTACGAGCAGTACTTC.

The chain uses TRBV2 and TRBJ2-7, with D possibly being TRBD2 (6 bases). The germline CDR1 and CDR2 sequences are SNHLY and FYNNEI. This CDR3 is built from 17 residues. Trimming took 3 bases from V and 1 from J, leaving 19 bases between them. CDR3 in DNA: TGTGCCAGCAGTGACCCCGCGGGGCCAAACAGATCCTACGAGCAGTACTTC. This sequence encodes CASSDPAGPNRSYEQYF.

The rearrangement uses TRBV7-2 and TRBJ2-3, with no clear D. With 6 bases removed from V and 4 bases from J, the gap between germline ends came to 5 bases. This CDR3 has 11 residues. Germline CDR1 and CDR2: SGHTA and FQGNSA. CDR3 residues: CASSIADTQYF. Here the CDR3 DNA reads TGTGCCAGCAGTATTGCAGATACGCAGTATTTT.

This chain joins TRBV3-1 (or the pseudogene TRBV3-2) and TRBJ2-2, with 7 bases that match TRBD1. Germline V lookup: CDR1 LGHDT, CDR2 YNNKEL (reference sequence). The CDR3 runs to 16 residues. V dropped 1 base and J dropped 7; count of bases not matched to a gene: 9. The CDR3 reads CASSQGGQLKLGELFF. CDR3 bases: TGTGCCAGCAGCCAAGGGGGACAGCTAAAACTCGGGGAGCTGTTTTTT.

This chain uses TRBV20-1 with TRBJ2-5; 7 nucleotides match TRBD2. The CDR3 is 14 amino acids. CDR1 is DFQATT, CDR2 SNEGSKA, per germline (reference sequence). The V segment lost 3 bases and the J segment 0 bases; nucleotides outside the gene matches: 4. This CDR3 reads CSASGGTNQETQYF. The CDR3 nucleotides are TGCAGTGCTAGTGGAGGGACTAACCAAGAGACCCAGTACTTC.

The J gene is TRBJ1-1, the V gene TRBV7-9; 8 bases line up with TRBD1. The germline V gene encodes CDR1 SEHNR and CDR2 FQNEAQ (reference sequence). Losses at the gene ends were 5 bases for V and 7 bases for J; bases not matched to a gene: 6. This CDR3 has 13 residues. The CDR3 DNA reads TGTGCCAGCAGCCCAGGGGGCCTGGTTGAAGCTTTCTTT. It codes for CASSPGGLVEAFF.